This is a list of T cell receptor beta chains from one sample in a study of beta chain features in type 1 diabetes. Clones were read by immunoSEQ multiplex PCR, and TCRdb kept only the in-frame ones, dropping some. The sample lists hundreds of thousands of clones, around 12% seen once, with under 0.02% in the top ten. Sequencing was performed on naive CD4+ T cells from blood. The receptors were sampled from a man younger than 35 in good health. The CDR3 runs from the conserved cysteine through the conserved F or W. The order of the fields is J gene, V gene, D gene, clone size, CDR3 protein, CDR3 DNA. D genes are given only for firm matches. Size values are once, few and many counts, or a class for expanded clones, and some rows have none.

j_gene: TRBJ2-3; v_gene: TRBV6-5; d_gene: TRBD1; abundance: few; CDR3aa: CASSVQGTLTDTQYF; CDR3nt: TGTGCCAGCAGTGTACAGGGGACCCTCACAGATACGCAGTATTTT
j_gene: TRBJ2-4; v_gene: TRBV7-9; d_gene: TRBD2; abundance: few; CDR3aa: CASSPGRAGGFKNIQYF; CDR3nt: TGTGCCAGCAGCCCTGGGAGAGCCGGGGGGTTTAAGAACATTCAGTACTTC
j_gene: TRBJ2-5; v_gene: TRBV6-6; d_gene: .; abundance: few; CDR3aa: CASSAHGTPQETQYF; CDR3nt: TGTGCCAGCAGTGCCCACGGGACTCCTCAGGAGACCCAGTACTTC
j_gene: TRBJ2-7; v_gene: TRBV5-1; d_gene: TRBD2; abundance: .; CDR3aa: CASSPRASGSHEQYF; CDR3nt: TGCGCCAGCAGCCCCCGGGCTAGCGGGAGTCACGAGCAGTACTTC
j_gene: TRBJ2-7; v_gene: TRBV5-1; d_gene: .; abundance: .; CDR3aa: CASSERGSGYEQYF; CDR3nt: TGCGCCAGCAGTGAAAGGGGCAGTGGGTACGAGCAGTACTTC
j_gene: TRBJ1-6; v_gene: TRBV7-2; d_gene: TRBD1; abundance: .; CDR3aa: CASSQGAAGDSPLHF; CDR3nt: TGTGCCAGCAGCCAGGGGGCGGCAGGGGATTCACCCCTCCACTTT
j_gene: TRBJ2-7; v_gene: TRBV7-2; d_gene: .; abundance: .; CDR3aa: CASSFDISHEQYF; CDR3nt: TGTGCCAGCAGCTTTGACATTTCCCACGAGCAGTACTTC
j_gene: TRBJ1-1; v_gene: TRBV19; d_gene: .; abundance: .; CDR3aa: CASIRGAVAEAFF; CDR3nt: TGTGCCAGTATACGGGGGGCAGTTGCTGAAGCTTTCTTT
j_gene: TRBJ2-3; v_gene: TRBV4-3; d_gene: TRBD2; abundance: few; CDR3aa: CASSQDLGGGAVDTQYF; CDR3nt: TGCGCCAGCAGCCAAGATCTCGGCGGGGGGGCTGTAGATACGCAGTATTTT
j_gene: TRBJ2-3; v_gene: TRBV7-2; d_gene: TRBD1; abundance: few; CDR3aa: CASSFSGQGAWDTQYF; CDR3nt: TGTGCCAGCAGCTTTTCAGGACAGGGGGCATGGGATACGCAGTATTTT
j_gene: TRBJ2-7; v_gene: TRBV5-1; d_gene: .; abundance: few; CDR3aa: CASSPRSGSLEQYF; CDR3nt: TGCGCCAGCAGCCCGCGGAGCGGTTCCCTCGAGCAGTACTTC
j_gene: TRBJ1-5; v_gene: TRBV28; d_gene: .; abundance: few; CDR3aa: CASGRTVSLQPQHF; CDR3nt: TGTGCCAGCGGACGGACAGTTTCGCTTCAGCCCCAGCATTTT
j_gene: TRBJ2-3; v_gene: TRBV25-1; d_gene: .; abundance: .; CDR3aa: CASSENQPGADTQYF; CDR3nt: TGTGCCAGCAGTGAAAACCAGCCAGGGGCAGATACGCAGTATTTT
j_gene: TRBJ1-2; v_gene: TRBV28; d_gene: .; abundance: .; CDR3aa: CASSLNYGYTF; CDR3nt: TGTGCCAGCAGCCTTAACTATGGCTACACCTTC
j_gene: TRBJ2-6; v_gene: TRBV28; d_gene: .; abundance: .; CDR3aa: CASSFTDRSSGANVLTF; CDR3nt: TGTGCCAGCAGTTTTACGGACAGAAGCTCTGGGGCCAACGTCCTGACTTTC
j_gene: TRBJ2-5; v_gene: TRBV6-5; d_gene: TRBD2; abundance: .; CDR3aa: CASSYSLAGGQETQYF; CDR3nt: TGTGCCAGCAGTTACTCCCTAGCGGGAGGGCAAGAGACCCAGTACTTC
j_gene: TRBJ1-5; v_gene: TRBV30; d_gene: TRBD1; abundance: few; CDR3aa: CAWGRDSYQPQHF; CDR3nt: TGTGCCTGGGGCCGGGACAGCTATCAGCCCCAGCATTTT
j_gene: TRBJ2-3; v_gene: TRBV19; d_gene: TRBD1; abundance: few; CDR3aa: CASTDRGPTDTQYF; CDR3nt: TGTGCCAGCACGGACAGGGGGCCCACAGATACGCAGTATTTT
j_gene: TRBJ1-6; v_gene: TRBV18; d_gene: .; abundance: few; CDR3aa: CASSKVGGSNSPLHF; CDR3nt: TGTGCCAGCTCAAAGGTGGGGGGAAGTAATTCACCCCTCCACTTT
j_gene: TRBJ1-1; v_gene: TRBV23-1; d_gene: TRBD1; abundance: .; CDR3aa: CALVAIRPGQSFNTEAFF; CDR3nt: TGCGCCTTGGTAGCGATTAGACCGGGACAGAGTTTTAACACTGAAGCTTTCTTT
j_gene: TRBJ2-7; v_gene: TRBV30; d_gene: TRBD2; abundance: few; CDR3aa: CAWAGGRASEQYF; CDR3nt: TGTGCCTGGGCGGGCGGGAGGGCTAGCGAGCAGTACTTC